This TCR beta chain emerged from a study of T cells in Graves' hyperthyroidism and ophthalmopathy. Study summary: The initial diagnosis was the point when peripheral blood was collected, ahead of any treatment.

Amplification yielded TCR beta CDR3 regions, with RNA transcripts as the source. When the TCR CDR3 underwent first-round RT-PCR, the HTBI primer set was used. TCRdb itself ran the multiplex PCR reads through MiXCR, one entry per CDR3 protein. The sample lists hundreds of thousands of distinct CDR3 sequences; around 13% were seen once. The CDR3 is made up of 13 amino acids. The V gene lost 3 bases and the J gene lost 4 bases, with 7 bases spanning the gap. From germline, CDR1 is MNHEY and CDR2 SMNVEV (reference sequence). General study findings and limits: The model's output predicted ophthalmopathy at a median of about 5.9 months prior to onset. In the analysis, a 13 V-J model separated ophthalmopathy from stable hyperthyroidism. Most thyroid clonotypes with frequency above 0.001 were detected in blood.

In its sample, this clonotype was seen a few times. The antigen is unknown. The V and J genes are TRBV27 and TRBJ2-4; perhaps TRBD2 as D (5 bases). The sequence was obtained from a woman between 40 and 50 years old with Graves' hyperthyroidism. The sample comprised blood. The CDR3 DNA reads as TGTGCCAGCAGTTTCGGGGTAAAAAACATTCAGTACTTC. Protein product: CASSFGVKNIQYF.